This T cell receptor (beta chain) was identified during a study of control samples from healthy donors and cancer patients. Germline CDR1 and CDR2: LNHDA and SQIVND (reference sequence). The CDR3 runs to 15 residues. The J segment lost 3 bases and the V segment lost 6 bases, leaving 5 bases of the junction unmatched. Using immunoSEQ multiplex PCR, the repertoire was profiled, and TCRdb retains in-frame clones only, with some absent. Of about 410,000 clones listed, more than 80% are singletons. The sequence was collected from a man aged 35-49 years with head and neck cancer. Sequencing was carried out using PBMCs. The chain joins TRBV19 to TRBJ2-3; 11 bases agree with TRBD1. CDR3 loop: CASRRTGGRTDTQYF. The CDR3 bases are TGTGCCAGTAGGAGGACAGGGGGCAGAACAGATACGCAGTATTTT.